The present TCR beta chain was sequenced within a study of tumor and adjacent non-tumor tissue in lung cancer. For the study at large: Patients comprised about a dozen adenocarcinoma, a couple of squamous cell carcinoma and 1 small cell lung cancer. Study-level findings and limits: Tumor TCR diversity, when higher, was linked to shorter survival. Significantly higher TCR diversity was found in tumor than normal lung.

The CDR3 runs to 12 residues. Note on this clonotype: Its matching antigen is unknown. Its ends do not fully match the called genes, so a read error is possible.

TCRbeta libraries were built with three rounds of nested PCR, modified from ARM-PCR. In TCRdb, the multiplex PCR reads were re-called with MiXCR into one record per CDR3 protein. In the table there are roughly 120,000 distinct CDR3 sequences, about 65% of which are singletons. This sample's RNA came from whole unsorted tissue. Distant lung tissue was collected more than 3 cm away from the tumor edge. The TCR comes from a man aged 55 to 70 with non-small cell lung cancer. V is TRBV12-3 or TRBV12-4 and J is TRBJ1-1; D is undetermined. Sequencing was carried out using distant non-tumor lung tissue. CDR3 nucleotides: TGTGCCGGCAGTTTAGGTAACACTGAAGCTTTCTTT. Translated: CAGSLGNTEAFF.